Below, 22 T cell receptor beta chains from the same sample are listed, as sequenced in a study of a mutant IDH1 vaccine in newly diagnosed glioma. These receptors are not linked to any known antigen. Indicated time point: week 11, during vaccination. Each dose of the vaccine consisted of 300 ug of mutant IDH1 20-mer peptide, with topical imiquimod. Sequenced by immunoSEQ multiplex PCR; TCRdb stores in-frame clones only, minus some. The data contain some 60,000 clones, approximately 80% of them seen just once; the ten biggest clones take up 3% to 4.5%. The material sequenced was PBMCs, taken from a glioma patient whose treatment included an IDH1 peptide vaccine. All receptors derive from a man between 25 and 39 years old with glioma.

The J gene is TRBJ1-2, the V gene TRBV18; D is perhaps TRBD1 (6 bases). The V and J ends lost 0 bases and 6 bases respectively, with 26 bases between them. Germline V lookup: CDR1 KGHSH, CDR2 LQKENI. CDR3 length: 19 amino acids. The CDR3 region has the DNA TGTGCCAGCTCACCACCAAGGTTTGGGGGCGAAACGGGGCTGGATGGCTACACCTTC. Translating it yields CASSPPRFGGETGLDGYTF.

This clone was picked up a small number of times. This chain uses TRBV7-2 with TRBJ2-5; no clear D. This CDR3 is 14 amino acids long. Germline V gives CDR1 SGHTA, CDR2 FQGNSA. Trimming shortened V by 6 bases and J by 2 bases, and 13 bases separated the two germline ends. The CDR3 loop is CASSPVAGQETQYF. The CDR3 region has the DNA TGTGCCAGCAGTCCCGTCGCTGGGCAAGAGACCCAGTACTTC.

This chain joins TRBV28 and TRBJ1-1, with TRBD1 identical over 7 bases. Germline lookup yields CDR1 MDHEN and CDR2 SYDVKM. The CDR3 is made up of 15 amino acids. V was pared by 5 bases and J by 2 bases, with 8 bases of the junction left unmatched. The DNA for the CDR3 is TGTGCCAGCAGTGTACCGGGACAGACAAACACTGAAGCTTTCTTT. This codes for CASSVPGQTNTEAFF.

The chain joins TRBV6-4 to TRBJ1-5, with TRBD1 matching 8 bases. V shed 5 bases, J shed 1 base, and the junction held 4 bases outside the gene matches. This CDR3 comprises 15 residues. CDR1 is MRHNA and CDR2 is SNTAGT in the germline V gene. The DNA for the CDR3 is TGTGCCAGCAGTCCAACAGGGGGAAGCAATCAGCCCCAGCATTTT. Translating gives CASSPTGGSNQPQHF.

The rearrangement joins TRBV19 to TRBJ2-5; no firm D call. The CDR3 has 14 residues. Trimming shortened V by 5 bases and J by 5 bases, and 15 bases separated the two germline ends. Germline CDR1 reads LNHDA; CDR2 reads SQIVND (reference sequence). The CDR3 DNA reads as TGTGCCAGTAGTGATAGCAGCCTGCGGGAGACCCAGTACTTC. This gives the protein CASSDSSLRETQYF.

V usage is TRBV9 and J usage is TRBJ1-3; D is undetermined. The CDR3 has 14 residues. Per the germline V gene, CDR1 is SGDLS and CDR2 is YYNGEE. V was trimmed by 4 bases and J by 0 bases, leaving 8 bases between them. CDR3 bases: TGTGCCAGCAGCTCTGGAAGCTCTGGAAACACCATATATTTT. It is translated as CASSSGSSGNTIYF.

This clone was observed once. The chain employs TRBV2 and TRBJ1-1; D remains ambiguous. The CDR3 runs to 11 residues. Per germline, CDR1 SNHLY and CDR2 FYNNEI. V shed 6 bases and J shed 4 bases, with 6 bases lying between them. CDR3 loop: CASSLFTEAFF. CDR3 nucleotide sequence: TGTGCCAGCAGCCTTTTCACTGAAGCTTTCTTT.

The chain recombines TRBV28 with TRBJ2-7; D is possibly TRBD2 (6 bases). The CDR3 spans 15 residues. V was shortened by 5 bases and J by 0 bases, with 14 bases between the two germline ends. CDR1 and CDR2 (germline): MDHEN, SYDVKM. The CDR3 is CASSHRGNPSYEQYF. The DNA of the CDR3 is TGTGCCAGCAGTCACCGGGGGAATCCCTCCTACGAGCAGTACTTC.

V is TRBV9 and J is TRBJ2-7; 8 nucleotides match TRBD2. V dropped 0 bases and J dropped 4; count of bases not matched to a gene: 3. This CDR3 has 14 amino acids. In germline, CDR1 is SGDLS, CDR2 YYNGEE. In DNA, the CDR3 is TGTGCCAGCAGCGTAGTGGCTAGCGGGTACGAGCAGTACTTC. This translates into CASSVVASGYEQYF.

This chain uses TRBV5-1 with TRBJ2-6, with D maybe TRBD2 (6 bases). Trimming removed 6 bases at V and 0 bases at J, with 10 bases between. CDR3 length equals 15 residues. Germline loops: CDR1 SGHRS, CDR2 YFSETQ. The CDR3: CASNLGGSGANVLTF. For the CDR3, the DNA is TGCGCCAGCAATTTGGGGGGCTCTGGGGCCAACGTCCTGACTTTC.

J is TRBJ1-1 and V is TRBV7-6, with a weak D call TRBD1 (5 bases). Trimming stripped 6 bases from V and 6 bases from J, with 8 bases between. The CDR3 length is 11 residues. Per germline, CDR1 SGHVS and CDR2 FNYEAQ. CDR3 region: CASRKTAEAFF. DNA of the CDR3: TGTGCCAGCAGAAAGACAGCTGAAGCTTTCTTT.

The chain recombines TRBV4-1 with TRBJ1-4, with TRBD1 as a possible D gene (5 bases). This CDR3 has 15 amino acids. Germline lookup yields CDR1 MGHRA and CDR2 YSYEKL. V lost 6 bases to trimming and J lost 7 bases, with 18 bases between them. The CDR3 sequence is CASRDNWRAGEKLFF. For the CDR3, the DNA is TGCGCCAGCAGGGACAATTGGAGGGCGGGTGAAAAACTGTTTTTT.

This chain connects TRBV18 to TRBJ2-1, with 16 bases identical to TRBD2. The CDR3 contains 18 residues. V was clipped by 3 bases and J by 4 bases; unmatched bases: 6. Germline CDR1 is KGHSH and CDR2 is LQKENI. The CDR3 DNA is TGTGCCAGCTCACCGGGACTAGCGGGGGGGGCCTCATACAATGAGCAGTTCTTC. Translated: CASSPGLAGGASYNEQFF.

The chain couples TRBV19 to TRBJ1-1; D not certain. V lost 5 bases and J lost 1, with 11 bases in between. CDR3 size: 14 residues. Germline V gene sequence: CDR1 LNHDA, CDR2 SQIVND (reference sequence). CDR3 sequence: CASSPPTPNTEAFF. The CDR3, as DNA: TGTGCCAGTAGTCCCCCGACCCCGAACACTGAAGCTTTCTTT.

The chain employs TRBV6-5 and TRBJ1-2; 8 bases line up with TRBD1. Germline V CDR1 and CDR2: MNHEY, SVGAGI. The V gene end was trimmed by 6 bases and the J gene end by 3 bases; junction bases not matched to a gene: 3. The CDR3 contains 13 residues. In DNA, the CDR3 is TGTGCCAGCAGGCCGGGACAGGACTATGGCTACACCTTC. Protein sequence: CASRPGQDYGYTF.

This clone occurred once. The sample contains more than one DNA sequence encoding this CDR3. This CDR3 is CASSLGRNTEAFF. CDR3 sequence (DNA): TGTGCCAGCAGCTTAGGGAGGAACACTGAAGCTTTCTTT. The V and J genes are TRBV11-2 and TRBJ1-1; no definite D call. The CDR3 extends over 13 amino acids. The germline gives CDR1 SGHAT, CDR2 FQNNGV. V was cut by 1 base and J by 1 base, with 4 bases left in between.

The V and J genes are TRBV6-5 and TRBJ1-2; perhaps TRBD1 as D (6 bases). Between the trimmed V and J ends, which lost 6 bases and 7 bases, there was a span of 18 bases. The CDR3 runs to 14 residues. The germline V gene has CDR1 MNHEY and CDR2 SVGAGI. The CDR3 DNA reads TGTGCCAGCAGCCCCCTGGACAGTTTGGGTGGCTACACCTTC. It codes for CASSPLDSLGGYTF.

On this clone: One end of the junction fails to match germline, which may point to a read error. The chain carries TRBV19 and TRBJ2-1, with D possibly TRBD2 on 6 matching bases. The CDR3 covers 14 residues. Germline V lookup: CDR1 LNHDA, CDR2 SQIVND (reference sequence). CDR3 loop: CASSPQRAAGEQLF. The CDR3 region has the DNA TGTGCCAGTAGTCCCCAGCGGGCCGCCGGTGAGCAGCTCTTC. Together with reference TRBV19 and TRBJ2-1, the CDR3 gives the full variable domain: DGGITQSPKYLFRKEGQNVTLSCEQNLNHDAMYWYRQDPGQGLRLIYYSQIVNDFQKGDIAEGYSVSREKKESFPLTVTSAQKNPTAFYLCASSPQRAAGEQLFGPGTRLTVL.

In its sample, this clone was seen once. The CDR3 region has the DNA TGTGCCAGCAGTGGGGACAGGGGAAGGACTGAAGCTTTCTTT. This translates into CASSGDRGRTEAFF. The rearrangement links TRBV2 to TRBJ1-1, with 10 bases identical to TRBD1. The V gene's germline CDR1 is SNHLY and CDR2 FYNNEI. The CDR3 has 14 residues. V was clipped by 4 bases and J by 5 bases; unmatched bases: 4.

The gene calls are TRBV30 and TRBJ1-3; unclear D gene. The V gene's germline CDR1 is GTSNPN and CDR2 SVGIG (reference sequence). The CDR3 has 12 amino acids. V was shortened by 3 bases and J by 4 bases, with 7 bases between the two germline ends. The CDR3 region is CAWRSRGNTIYF. DNA for the CDR3: TGTGCCTGGAGGTCGCGCGGAAACACCATATATTTT.

The genes are TRBV7-8 and TRBJ1-1; a weak D match, TRBD1 (6 bases). V was shortened by 5 bases and J by 11 bases, with 15 bases between the two germline ends. This CDR3 region has 12 residues. CDR1 and CDR2 (germline): SGHVS, FQNEAQ. This CDR3 reads CASSPIGGLAFF. The DNA of the CDR3 is TGTGCCAGCAGCCCAATTGGGGGGCTGGCTTTCTTT.

This clone has only one observation. V usage is TRBV27 and J usage is TRBJ2-5; TRBD2 agrees at 9 bases. The CDR3 has 15 amino acids. Unmatched junction bases numbered 8, after V lost 5 bases and J lost 4 bases. Germline V gene data show CDR1 as MNHEY and CDR2 as SMNVEV (reference sequence). In DNA form, the CDR3 reads TGTGCCAGCAGTACGAGTCGGCGGGGGGGAGAGACCCAGTACTTC. It encodes CASSTSRRGGETQYF.